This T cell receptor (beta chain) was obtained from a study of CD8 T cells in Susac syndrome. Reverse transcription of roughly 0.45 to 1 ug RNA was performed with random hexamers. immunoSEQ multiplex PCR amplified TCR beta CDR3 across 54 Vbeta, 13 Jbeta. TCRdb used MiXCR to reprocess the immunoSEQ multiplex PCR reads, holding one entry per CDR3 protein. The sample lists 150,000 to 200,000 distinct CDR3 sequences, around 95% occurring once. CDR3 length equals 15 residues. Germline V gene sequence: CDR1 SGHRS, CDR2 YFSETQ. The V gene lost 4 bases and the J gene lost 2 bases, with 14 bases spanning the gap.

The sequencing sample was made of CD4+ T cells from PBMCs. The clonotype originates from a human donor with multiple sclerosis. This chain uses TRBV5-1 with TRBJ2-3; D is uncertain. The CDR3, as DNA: TGCGCCAGCAGCCATATGATGCTGAACACAGATACGCAGTATTTT. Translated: CASSHMMLNTDTQYF.